This T cell receptor (beta chain) comes out of a study of blood T cell repertoires in COVID-19. Whole-study context: The study drew acute and convalescent COVID-19 samples from the United States, Italy and Spain. The analysed material was cDNA or gDNA that came from T cells, B-cell-depleted T cells, or PBMCs.

The table lists this clone with a few counts. Germline values: CDR1 KGHDR, CDR2 SFDVKD. The CDR3 extends over 15 amino acids. V was clipped by 3 bases and J by 0 bases, with 9 bases between them. Clones were read by immunoSEQ multiplex PCR, and TCRdb kept only the in-frame ones, dropping some. Of over 65,000 clones in the sample, 75% to 85% were seen once. Seattle-derived patients entered the study during active infection and were followed longitudinally. The receptor was isolated from a man in his sixties with COVID-19, enrolled during active disease. The source material was peripheral blood. This chain connects TRBV24-1 to TRBJ2-3; D uncertain. CDR3 in DNA: TGTGCCACCAGTGATCCCGAAACAAGCACAGATACGCAGTATTTT. This codes for CATSDPETSTDTQYF.